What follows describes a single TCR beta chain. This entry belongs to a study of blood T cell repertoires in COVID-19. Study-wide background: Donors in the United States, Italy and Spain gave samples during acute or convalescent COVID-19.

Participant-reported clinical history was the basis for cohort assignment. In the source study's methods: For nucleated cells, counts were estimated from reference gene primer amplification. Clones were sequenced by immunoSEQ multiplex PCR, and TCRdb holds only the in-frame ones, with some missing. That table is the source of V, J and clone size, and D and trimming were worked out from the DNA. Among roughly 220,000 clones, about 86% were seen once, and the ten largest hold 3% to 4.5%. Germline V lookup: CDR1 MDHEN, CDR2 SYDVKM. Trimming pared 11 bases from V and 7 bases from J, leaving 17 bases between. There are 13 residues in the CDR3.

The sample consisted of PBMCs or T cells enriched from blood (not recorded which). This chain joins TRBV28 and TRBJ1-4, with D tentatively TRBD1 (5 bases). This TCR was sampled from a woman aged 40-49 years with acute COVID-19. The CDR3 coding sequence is TGTGCCGGCCTAGGGGCAGGCGTTGAAAAACTGTTTTTT. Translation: CAGLGAGVEKLFF.